A selection of T cell receptor beta chains follows, all from one sample in a study of blood T cell repertoires in COVID-19. The table came from immunoSEQ multiplex PCR; TCRdb's copy has only in-frame clones and leaves some out. The sample consists of 200,000 to 250,000 clones, 75% to 90% of them appearing once. The specimen was PBMCs or T cells enriched from blood (not recorded which). These TCRs come from a woman between 18 and 29 years old in a cohort exposed to, infected with or recovered from COVID-19 (not recorded which). Each CDR3 is given with its conserved first and last residue. The D gene is left open where the match is weak. Some rows have no size entry. The others give once, few or many, or a class for an expanded clone.

cdr3_nt | cdr3_aa | j_call | d_call | v_call | clone_size
TGTGCCATCAGTGAGTCCGAAGCGGGACGCACAGATACGCAGTATTTT | CAISESEAGRTDTQYF | TRBJ2-3 | TRBD2 | TRBV10-3 | .
TGTGCCAGCAGCCAAGGTCAGGGCTTTCAGCCCCAGCATTTT | CASSQGQGFQPQHF | TRBJ1-5 | . | TRBV3-1/TRBV3-2 | .
TGTGCCAGCAGCTTAGCTAGCGGGGGGGCGGCTGTCTACAATGAGCAGTTCTTC | CASSLASGGAAVYNEQFF | TRBJ2-1 | TRBD2 | TRBV7-9 | .
TGCGCCAGCAGCGACCGGGACAGCTCCTATAATTCACCCCTCCACTTT | CASSDRDSSYNSPLHF | TRBJ1-6 | TRBD1 | TRBV5-1 | .
TGTGCCAGCAGCCGGGGATTGCCGAACACTGAAGCTTTCTTT | CASSRGLPNTEAFF | TRBJ1-1 | . | TRBV6-5 | .
TGTGCCAGCAGCCCCCCAGTGAACACCGGGGAGCTGTTTTTT | CASSPPVNTGELFF | TRBJ2-2 | . | TRBV3-1/TRBV3-2 | .
TGTGCCAGCAGTACACAGGGGGCCAACACTGAAGCTTTCTTT | CASSTQGANTEAFF | TRBJ1-1 | TRBD1 | TRBV6-5 | .
TGTGCCAGCAGCCGCAGGGCCACCGGAACAGGGCACACTGAAGCTTTCTTT | CASSRRATGTGHTEAFF | TRBJ1-1 | . | TRBV7-9 | many
TGTGCCAGCAGCGTTTACAGGGGAAGCGATACGCAGTATTTT | CASSVYRGSDTQYF | TRBJ2-3 | TRBD1 | TRBV9 | .
TGTGCCAGCTCAGAACAGGGGTTGAACACTGAAGCTTTCTTT | CASSEQGLNTEAFF | TRBJ1-1 | TRBD1 | TRBV18 | .
TGTGCCAGCAGCGAGGGACAGGGAGACGGCTACACCTTC | CASSEGQGDGYTF | TRBJ1-2 | TRBD1 | TRBV4-2 | .
TGTGCCAGCAGTTTGAAAGGGGGTGAAAAACTGTTTTTT | CASSLKGGEKLFF | TRBJ1-4 | . | TRBV28 | .
TGCGCCAGCAGCTCGACAGGGGGGCTCTCGCAAGAGACCCAGTACTTC | CASSSTGGLSQETQYF | TRBJ2-5 | TRBD1 | TRBV5-1 | .
TGTGCCAGCAGTCGGACAGGGCGGGTAACCTACGAGCAGTACTTC | CASSRTGRVTYEQYF | TRBJ2-7 | TRBD1 | TRBV6-5 | .
TGTGCCAGCAGCTTAGTGGGTAGCTATGAGCAGTTCTTC | CASSLVGSYEQFF | TRBJ2-1 | . | TRBV11-2 | .
TGTGCCAGCAGCCTCCTAGCGGGGGGGCCACTTGAGCAGTTCTTC | CASSLLAGGPLEQFF | TRBJ2-1 | TRBD2 | TRBV7-9 | .
TGTGCCAGCAGCTCGGGAGAACCCAATCAGCCCCAGCATTTT | CASSSGEPNQPQHF | TRBJ1-5 | . | TRBV11-2 | .
TGTGCCAGCTCACCACGGGGGGGGACTGAAGCTTTCTTT | CASSPRGGTEAFF | TRBJ1-1 | . | TRBV18 | .
TGTGCCGCCACCGGGACAGGGTTCTACAATGAGCAGTTCTTC | CAATGTGFYNEQFF | TRBJ2-1 | TRBD1 | TRBV30 | once
TGTGCCAGCAGTCCCGGGGTTTTCACAGATACGCAGTATTTT | CASSPGVFTDTQYF | TRBJ2-3 | . | TRBV28 | .
TGTGCCAGCAGCGAGACTGCGACTCACTCGGGCACCGGGGAGCTGTTTTTT | CASSETATHSGTGELFF | TRBJ2-2 | . | TRBV5-6 | .
TGTGCCAGCAGTGGGCGGGATAGCACAGATACGCAGTATTTT | CASSGRDSTDTQYF | TRBJ2-3 | . | TRBV2 | once
TGTGCCATCAGCTCCACAGTCTACGAGCAGTACTTC | CAISSTVYEQYF | TRBJ2-7 | . | TRBV28 | few
TGTGCCAGCAGCGATAGCTTATTTGGGGCTGGCGATGAGCAGTTCTTC | CASSDSLFGAGDEQFF | TRBJ2-1 | . | TRBV11-3 | .
TGTGCCAGCAGCCCTGACAGTCACAATGAGCAGTTCTTC | CASSPDSHNEQFF | TRBJ2-1 | . | TRBV6-1 | .
TGTGCCAGCAGCCCACGGGACAGGGTCAATTCACCCCTCCACTTT | CASSPRDRVNSPLHF | TRBJ1-6 | TRBD1 | TRBV11-3 | .
TGTGCCAGCACCATAGACAGGAGCAACACCGGGGAGCTGTTTTTT | CASTIDRSNTGELFF | TRBJ2-2 | . | TRBV28 | few
TGTGCCAGTAGTACGAAGAAAGCGGGGCCCTACGAGCAGTACTTC | CASSTKKAGPYEQYF | TRBJ2-7 | TRBD2 | TRBV19 | .
TGTGCCAGCAGCGTAGATTGGGCTACCGGGGAGCTGTTTTTT | CASSVDWATGELFF | TRBJ2-2 | . | TRBV9 | .
TGTGCCAGCAGCCAAGGGACAGGGGGGGCGTACTTC | CASSQGTGGAYF | TRBJ2-7 | TRBD1 | TRBV3-1/TRBV3-2 | .
TGTGCCAGCAGCCCCTCTGGACAGAGTCTAGCCAAAAACATTCAGTACTTC | CASSPSGQSLAKNIQYF | TRBJ2-4 | . | TRBV11-2 | .
TGCGCCAGCAGCTTGCGCCTAGCGGGAGGCGGGGAGACCCAGTACTTC | CASSLRLAGGGETQYF | TRBJ2-5 | TRBD2 | TRBV5-1 | .
TGTGCCAGCAGTGAGGTCGGGGGAGGGCGAACCGGCGGGTTCTTC | CASSEVGGGRTGGFF | TRBJ2-1 | TRBD2 | TRBV6-1 | .
TGTGCCAGCAGTATCCCGGGACAGATAATGAACACTGAAGCTTTCTTT | CASSIPGQIMNTEAFF | TRBJ1-1 | TRBD1 | TRBV28 | .
TGCGCCAGCAGTCTATCCGTATGTCGTACGGACTATGGCTACACCTTC | CASSLSVCRTDYGYTF | TRBJ1-2 | . | TRBV23-1 | few
TGTGCCAGCAGCTTATATGCTAGCGGCACAGATACGCAGTATTTT | CASSLYASGTDTQYF | TRBJ2-3 | . | TRBV7-3 | .
TGTGCCAGCAGCGTCGGACTTCCGAGCTCCTACGAGCAGTACTTC | CASSVGLPSSYEQYF | TRBJ2-7 | . | TRBV3-1/TRBV3-2 | .
TGTGCCATCAGTGGTTTGGAGGGGGCCCATGGCTACACCTTC | CAISGLEGAHGYTF | TRBJ1-2 | TRBD1 | TRBV10-3 | .
TGTGCCAGCAGCCCACAGGGTTTCGGGGAGCTGTTTTTT | CASSPQGFGELFF | TRBJ2-2 | . | TRBV11-2 | .
TGTGCCAGCAGTTTAGGTGGAGCCGAGCAGTACTTC | CASSLGGAEQYF | TRBJ2-7 | . | TRBV12-3/TRBV12-4 | .
TGTGCCAGCAGTTACGAGGCAACTAATGAAAAACTGTTTTTT | CASSYEATNEKLFF | TRBJ1-4 | . | TRBV6-5 | .
TGTGCCAGCAGCCAAGACCTCGGGGGTAACTATGGCTACACCTTC | CASSQDLGGNYGYTF | TRBJ1-2 | . | TRBV3-1/TRBV3-2 | .
TGTGCCAGCAGTTCCTCAGCGGGAGCCTACAATGAGCAGTTCTTC | CASSSSAGAYNEQFF | TRBJ2-1 | TRBD2 | TRBV7-6 | .
TGTGCCAGCAGGGGGCCAGAGGACATTCAGTACTTC | CASRGPEDIQYF | TRBJ2-4 | . | TRBV6-5 | .
TGTGCCAGTAGTACGGGCGGGAGGCTGTACCAAGAGACCCAGTACTTC | CASSTGGRLYQETQYF | TRBJ2-5 | TRBD2 | TRBV19 | .
TGTGCCAGCGGGGGACAGGGGCGAGGGAATCAGCCCCAGCATTTT | CASGGQGRGNQPQHF | TRBJ1-5 | TRBD1 | TRBV6-4 | .
TGTGCCAGCAGCTCGGGACTAGCGGGAGTGACTTACACCGGGGAGCTGTTTTTT | CASSSGLAGVTYTGELFF | TRBJ2-2 | TRBD2 | TRBV7-9 | .
TGTGCCAGCAGCCCCAGTGGGACTAGCGGCACAGATACGCAGTATTTT | CASSPSGTSGTDTQYF | TRBJ2-3 | TRBD2 | TRBV4-2 | .